These 19 T cell receptor beta chains originate from one sample sequenced in a study of identical twins. Using its own MiXCR run on the 5' RACE reads, TCRdb lists one record per CDR3 protein. The sample holds approximately 260,000 distinct CDR3 sequences, around 8% seen once. These same data were also listed under a study on yellow fever vaccine responses in identical twins.

Sequencing used CD8+ T cells sorted from blood. These receptor sequences come from a woman under 30 in good health.

This clonotype was recorded a few times. V usage is TRBV19 and J usage is TRBJ1-6; the D gene is possibly TRBD1 (6 bases). The CDR3 is made up of 13 amino acids. The V end was cut by 11 bases, the J end by 9 bases, with 17 bases between. From germline, CDR1 is LNHDA and CDR2 SQIVND (reference sequence). The CDR3 sequence is CAHKGGGFSPLHF. DNA of the CDR3: TGTGCCCACAAAGGGGGGGGTTTTTCACCCCTCCACTTT.

This clonotype was found a few times. This chain links TRBV7-9 with TRBJ2-1, with a possible D match to TRBD1 (6 bases). The V gene lost 1 base and the J gene lost 0 bases, with 10 bases spanning the gap. This CDR3 has 16 amino acids. Per germline, CDR1 SEHNR and CDR2 FQNEAQ (reference sequence). DNA for the CDR3: TGTGCCAGCAGCTTAGTTCTGGGGGCCTCCTACAATGAGCAGTTCTTC. Protein product: CASSLVLGASYNEQFF.

V and J are TRBV4-3 and TRBJ2-3, with TRBD2 matching 7 bases. V was clipped by 0 bases and J by 3 bases; unmatched bases: 6. There are 16 residues in the CDR3. CDR1 LGHNA and CDR2 YSLEER come from the germline V gene. Written as DNA, the CDR3 is TGCGCCAGCAGCCAAGATGGAACGGGGGGAACAGATACGCAGTATTTT. This gives the protein CASSQDGTGGTDTQYF.

This clonotype came up a few times. This chain connects TRBV12-3 or TRBV12-4 to TRBJ2-3, with D unclear. The CDR3 contains 15 residues. Trimming cost V 4 bases and J 4 bases, with 15 bases left between them. The CDR3 loop is CASSSRPDGADTQYF. In DNA form, the CDR3 reads TGTGCCAGCAGTTCGAGGCCCGATGGCGCAGATACGCAGTATTTT.

This clonotype came up a few times. CDR3 amino acids: CSVVRARTGGYEQYF. Here the CDR3 DNA reads TGCAGCGTTGTCAGAGCCAGGACAGGGGGCTACGAGCAGTACTTC. This chain joins TRBV29-1 and TRBJ2-7; 10 bases are a match to TRBD1. The germline CDR1 and CDR2 sequences are SQVTM and ANQGSEA. This CDR3 is 15 amino acids long. V lost 4 bases and J lost 3; bases outside the gene matches: 9.

In its sample, this clonotype was seen a few times. The chain links TRBV6-4 to TRBJ2-6; D is possibly TRBD1 (6 bases). The CDR3 covers 15 residues. Trimming pared 10 bases from V and 4 bases from J, leaving 17 bases between. CDR1 is MRHNA and CDR2 is SNTAGT in the germline V gene. CDR3 coding DNA: TGTGCCACCCGGACAGCCGCGGAAGGGGCCAACGTCCTGACTTTC. Protein sequence: CATRTAAEGANVLTF.

This chain joins TRBV4-2 and TRBJ2-3, with 7 bases aligning to TRBD2. CDR1 and CDR2 from the germline V gene are LGHNA and YNFKEQ. The CDR3 sequence is 16 residues long. Trimming at V came to 2 bases and at J to 2 bases, leaving 7 bases not matched to a gene. The CDR3 coding sequence is TGTGCCAGCAGCCAACCCCGGGAGGCTTACACAGATACGCAGTATTTT. It yields the protein CASSQPREAYTDTQYF.

This clonotype has a handful of counts. The chain is built from TRBV10-3 and TRBJ2-7; 8 bases line up with TRBD2. Trimming cost V 2 bases and J 6 bases; bases outside gene matches: 6. This CDR3 is 14 amino acids long. Germline loops: CDR1 ENHRY, CDR2 SYGVKD. As DNA, the CDR3 is TGTGCCATCAGTGAGCCGGGACTAGAATCCGAGCAGTACTTC. Amino acid sequence: CAISEPGLESEQYF.

This clonotype showed up many times. This chain links TRBV5-1 with TRBJ2-7, with D perhaps assigned TRBD1 or TRBD2 (5 bases each). The CDR3 consists of 13 residues. Trimming removed 7 bases at V and 2 bases at J, with 13 bases between. CDR1 and CDR2 (germline): SGHRS, YFSETQ. The CDR3 here is CASGRDGPYEQYF. The CDR3 DNA follows: TGCGCCAGCGGCCGGGACGGACCCTACGAGCAGTACTTC.

This clonotype was counted at least ten times. The chain employs TRBV4-1 and TRBJ2-7; D may be TRBD1 or TRBD2 (5 bases each). The CDR3 spans 14 residues. V lost 4 bases, J lost 7 bases, and 17 bases lay in between. Germline V CDR1 and CDR2: MGHRA, YSYEKL. This CDR3 is CASSLQDGAREQYF. In nucleotides, the CDR3 is TGCGCCAGCAGCCTCCAGGACGGGGCTAGGGAGCAGTACTTC.

This clonotype was recorded many times. The V call is TRBV29-1, the J call TRBJ2-3; either TRBD1 or TRBD2 may fit D (6 bases each). Germline lookup yields CDR1 SQVTM and CDR2 ANQGSEA. The CDR3 extends over 15 amino acids. Trimming took off 7 bases at V and 2 bases at J, with 19 bases between the two ends. The CDR3 nucleotides are TGCAGCGGAATAGGGGGGATCGAGTTCACAGATACGCAGTATTTT. Translating it yields CSGIGGIEFTDTQYF.

This clonotype has only a few counts. For the CDR3, the DNA is TGTGCCAGCAGCCAAGTTGAAGCGGGAGGGCCCACAGATACGCAGTATTTT. It specifies CASSQVEAGGPTDTQYF. The chain links TRBV3-1 to TRBJ2-3; 10 bases align to TRBD2. This CDR3 is 17 amino acids long. Germline-derived CDR1 and CDR2 are LGHDT and YNNKEL (reference sequence). V was pared by 1 base and J by 2 bases, with 6 bases of the junction left unmatched.

This clonotype was seen a handful of times. This rearrangement joins TRBV6-2 or TRBV6-3 to TRBJ2-1; tentative D call: TRBD1 (6 bases). Germline CDR1 and CDR2: MNHEY and SVGEGT. The ends were cut back, 6 bases at V and 4 bases at J, with 16 bases in the middle. CDR3 length: 15 amino acids. The DNA of the CDR3 is TGTGCCAGCAGCAAAGAACCACAGGGATACAATGAGCAGTTCTTC. It translates to CASSKEPQGYNEQFF.

By sample fraction, this clonotype is medium-sized. The rearrangement uses TRBV4-3 and TRBJ2-1, with 16 nucleotides matching TRBD2. The CDR3 covers 18 residues. The trim removed 3 bases at V and 6 bases at J, leaving 8 bases unmatched. Germline lookup yields CDR1 LGHNA and CDR2 YSLEER. The CDR3 DNA reads TGCGCCAGCAGCCATCAAACCGGGACTAGCGGGAGGGGCAATGAGCAGTTCTTC. Its protein product is CASSHQTGTSGRGNEQFF.

This clonotype was picked up a small number of times. The gene calls are TRBV27 and TRBJ2-7, with unresolved D. Trimming stripped 4 bases from V and 5 bases from J, with 21 bases between. Germline V gives CDR1 MNHEY, CDR2 SMNVEV (reference sequence). The CDR3 consists of 16 residues. The CDR3 nucleotides read TGTGCCAGCAGTTCCCGGAGTCTACCCAGCCTTAACGAGCAGTACTTC. This gives the protein CASSSRSLPSLNEQYF.

The rearrangement links TRBV27 to TRBJ2-7; D is perhaps TRBD2 (7 bases). This CDR3 is 15 amino acids long. V was pared by 5 bases and J by 7 bases, with 21 bases between. Germline assignment: CDR1 MNHEY and CDR2 SMNVEV (reference sequence). CDR3 loop: CASSILGGRVDEQYF. Here the CDR3 DNA reads TGTGCCAGCAGTATTCTGGGGGGGCGCGTCGATGAGCAGTACTTC.

This clonotype was seen many times. The chain employs TRBV7-2 and TRBJ1-2; D not resolved. CDR1 is SGHTA and CDR2 is FQGNSA in the germline V gene. This CDR3 contains 13 residues. V shed 6 bases and J shed 1 base, with 9 bases lying between them. The CDR3 here is CASRDGVNYGYTF. The DNA of the CDR3 is TGTGCCAGCAGGGACGGAGTTAACTATGGCTACACCTTC.

This clonotype has more than one count but fewer than ten. The rearrangement links TRBV10-2 to TRBJ2-7; 7 bases match TRBD1. Germline trimming cut 3 bases from V and 6 bases from J; bases unmatched to any gene: 5. CDR3 length: 13 residues. CDR1 WSHSY and CDR2 SAAADI come from the germline V gene. The CDR3 DNA reads TGCGCCAGCAGTGAATTAGACAGGGTCGAGCAGTACTTC. This codes for CASSELDRVEQYF.

The chain uses TRBV14 and TRBJ2-1; D ambiguous. Trimming shortened V by 1 base and J by 0 bases, and 4 bases separated the two germline ends. This CDR3 comprises 14 residues. Germline-derived CDR1 and CDR2 are SGHDN and FVKESK. CDR3 nucleotides: TGTGCCAGCAGCCAAGGTTTCTCCTACAATGAGCAGTTCTTC. Amino acids: CASSQGFSYNEQFF.